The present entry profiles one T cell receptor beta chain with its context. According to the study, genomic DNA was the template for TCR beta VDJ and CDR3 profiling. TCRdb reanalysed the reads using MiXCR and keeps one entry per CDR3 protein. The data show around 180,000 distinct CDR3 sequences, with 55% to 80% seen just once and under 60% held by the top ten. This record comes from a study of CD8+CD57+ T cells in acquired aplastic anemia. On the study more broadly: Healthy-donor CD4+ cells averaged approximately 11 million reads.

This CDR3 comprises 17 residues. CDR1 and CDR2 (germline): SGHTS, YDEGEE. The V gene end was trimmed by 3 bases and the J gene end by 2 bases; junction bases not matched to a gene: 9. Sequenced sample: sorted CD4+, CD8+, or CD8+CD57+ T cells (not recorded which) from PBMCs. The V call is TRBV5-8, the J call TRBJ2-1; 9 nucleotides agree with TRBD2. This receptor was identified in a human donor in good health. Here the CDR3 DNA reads TGTGCCAGCAGCTCCTATCTAGCGGGAAAAGCCTACAATGAGCAGTTCTTC. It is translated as CASSSYLAGKAYNEQFF.